This T cell receptor beta chain appears in the sequencing data of a study of T cells after yellow fever vaccination. This clonotype was observed a few times. Its antigen is as yet unknown. General study results and limits: Subsequent to the booster, the majority of primary-vaccination clones reappeared (96% CD4, 85% to 90% CD8). Abundant clonotypes from the bulk population could get into FACS-sorted repertoires as contaminants.

V was trimmed by 1 base and J by 4 bases, leaving 15 bases between them. The CDR3 extends over 16 amino acids. Germline loops: CDR1 MGHDK, CDR2 SYGVNS. The authors made TCR cDNA by 5'RACE template switching, adding a universal primer site and UMIs. TCRdb reanalysed the 5' RACE reads using MiXCR and keeps one entry per CDR3 protein. The data show hundreds of thousands of distinct CDR3 sequences, 12% seen once. The sequence was obtained from a man aged 25 to 45 who received the YFV17D yellow fever vaccine. This rearrangement joins TRBV25-1 to TRBJ2-3; D tentatively fits TRBD1 or TRBD2 (5 bases each). The material sequenced was PBMCs, taken on the day of the yellow fever booster vaccination. The CDR3 bases are TGTGCCAGCAGTGAATTCCGGGACCCCCTGTCAGATACGCAGTATTTT. Translated, it gives CASSEFRDPLSDTQYF. The variable domain in full, completed from reference TRBV25-1 and TRBJ2-3, reads EADIYQTPRYLVIGTGKKITLECSQTMGHDKMYWYQQDPGMELHLIHYSYGVNSTEKGDLSSESTVSRIRTEHFPLTLESARPSHTSQYLCASSEFRDPLSDTQYFGPGTRLTVL.